A single sample is the source of the 30 T cell receptor beta chains below, sequenced in a study of identifying expanded T cells in peripheral blood. Data came from immunoSEQ multiplex PCR; TCRdb stores just in-frame clones and leaves some out. The data contain tens of thousands of clones, roughly 84% of them singletons. Sequencing used blood. These receptors came from a person between 18 and 75 years old in good health.

The V call is TRBV13, the J call TRBJ2-1; possibly TRBD2 for D (6 bases). Trimming pared 4 bases from V and 0 bases from J, leaving 13 bases between. The germline gives CDR1 PRHDT, CDR2 FYEKMQ (reference sequence). This CDR3 comprises 16 residues. The CDR3 sequence is CASSSRDSSSYNEQFF. The DNA for the CDR3 is TGTGCCAGCAGCTCTCGGGACTCTAGCTCCTACAATGAGCAGTTCTTC.

This rearrangement joins TRBV6-5 to TRBJ1-2; no firm D call. CDR3 length equals 15 residues. Trimming shortened V by 0 bases and J by 3 bases, and 11 bases separated the two germline ends. Germline V CDR1 and CDR2: MNHEY, SVGAGI. This chain's CDR3 is CASSYSDQSDYGYTF. DNA of the CDR3: TGTGCCAGCAGTTACTCGGACCAGAGCGACTATGGCTACACCTTC.

The J gene is TRBJ2-7, the V gene TRBV27; 10 positions agree with TRBD2. Germline V lookup: CDR1 MNHEY, CDR2 SMNVEV (reference sequence). The CDR3 has 16 amino acids. V lost 0 bases and J lost 3; bases outside the gene matches: 5. This chain's CDR3 is CASSLSPSGSLYEQYF. The DNA for the CDR3 is TGTGCCAGCAGTTTATCCCCTAGCGGGAGTCTCTACGAGCAGTACTTC.

V usage is TRBV19 and J usage is TRBJ2-5; 9 nucleotides line up with TRBD1. Germline-derived CDR1 and CDR2 are LNHDA and SQIVND (reference sequence). This CDR3 spans 15 amino acids. The J segment lost 7 bases and the V segment lost 1 base, leaving 7 bases of the junction unmatched. The CDR3 sequence is CASSIASQGAVTQYF. DNA for the CDR3: TGTGCCAGTAGTATAGCTTCACAGGGGGCTGTGACCCAGTACTTC.

The chain uses TRBV5-6 and TRBJ2-1; no definite D call. The CDR3 length is 16 residues. Germline CDR1 and CDR2: SGHDT and YYEEEE. Deletions cut 1 base from V and 0 bases from J, with 11 bases between. The CDR3 loop is CASSLPGIVSYNEQFF. CDR3 coding DNA: TGTGCCAGCAGCTTGCCCGGAATAGTCTCCTACAATGAGCAGTTCTTC.

V usage is TRBV29-1 and J usage is TRBJ2-1; 9 bases are shared with TRBD2. The junction had 3 bases not matched to a gene; V was cut back by 2 bases and J by 1 base. Germline V gene data show CDR1 as SQVTM and CDR2 as ANQGSEA. This CDR3 region has 15 residues. The CDR3: CSVEPLAGSYNEQFF. In DNA, the CDR3 is TGCAGCGTTGAACCACTAGCGGGTTCCTACAATGAGCAGTTCTTC.

The rearrangement uses TRBV20-1 and TRBJ2-7, with D perhaps matching TRBD1 (6 bases). V shed 5 bases and J shed 4 bases, with 9 bases lying between them. CDR3 length equals 11 residues. CDR1 is DFQATT and CDR2 is SNEGSKA in the germline V gene (reference sequence). CDR3 DNA sequence: TGCAGTGCTGAAGGACAGTACGAGCAGTACTTC. Its protein product is CSAEGQYEQYF.

The rearrangement joins TRBV7-2 to TRBJ2-7, with D unclear. With 5 bases removed from V and 2 bases from J, the gap between germline ends came to 7 bases. Germline V gene sequence: CDR1 SGHTA, CDR2 FQGNSA. The CDR3 runs to 12 residues. DNA of the CDR3: TGTGCCAGCAGCCCTCAAACCTACGAGCAGTACTTC. Translating gives CASSPQTYEQYF.

This clone was detected only a few times. The genes are TRBV28 and TRBJ1-5; D is unresolved. The V gene's germline CDR1 is MDHEN and CDR2 SYDVKM. The CDR3 runs to 12 residues. Between the trimmed V and J ends, which lost 6 bases and 6 bases, there was a span of 9 bases. CDR3 residues: CASSRRSQPQHF. The CDR3 coding sequence is TGTGCCAGCAGCCGCCGAAGTCAGCCCCAGCATTTT.

The rearrangement uses TRBV5-1 and TRBJ2-7; 11 positions match TRBD2. Trimming removed 2 bases from V and 0 bases from J; junction bases left unmatched: 10. Germline CDR1 and CDR2: SGHRS and YFSETQ. The CDR3 is 18 amino acids. CDR3 nucleotides: TGCGCCAGCAGCTTTCAGGCTAGCGGGAGGCGCCGCTCCTACGAGCAGTACTTC. It encodes CASSFQASGRRRSYEQYF. The whole variable domain, filled in from reference TRBV5-1 and TRBJ2-7, reads KAGVTQTPRYLIKTRGQQVTLSCSPISGHRSVSWYQQTPGQGLQFLFEYFSETQRNKGNFPGRFSGRQFSNSRSEMNVSTLELGDSALYLCASSFQASGRRRSYEQYFGPGTRLTVT.

The chain couples TRBV11-3 to TRBJ2-7, with 7 positions matching TRBD1. Germline CDR1 SGHNT, CDR2 YENEEA. V trimming: 5 bases; J trimming: 0 bases; junction bases outside the gene matches: 4. This CDR3 has 14 amino acids. The CDR3 loop reads CASSPRDSSYEQYF. DNA for the CDR3: TGTGCCAGCAGCCCCCGGGACAGCTCCTACGAGCAGTACTTC.

The rearrangement uses TRBV7-9 and TRBJ2-2; 11 nucleotides agree with TRBD1. Germline-derived CDR1 and CDR2 are SEHNR and FQNEAQ (reference sequence). The CDR3 length is 17 residues. The V segment lost 4 bases and the J segment 7 bases; nucleotides outside the gene matches: 11. The CDR3 DNA is TGTGCCAGCAGCTCCCTGAGGACAGGGGGCGGTTTCGGGGAGCTGTTTTTT. This sequence encodes CASSSLRTGGGFGELFF.

This clone was seen a few times. The V call is TRBV30, the J call TRBJ2-1; D gene uncertain. The CDR3 loop spans 12 amino acids. V was cut by 1 base and J by 5 bases, with 6 bases left in between. Germline V lookup: CDR1 GTSNPN, CDR2 SVGIG (reference sequence). In DNA form, the CDR3 reads TGTGCCTGGAGTGGGAATAACAATGAGCAGTTCTTC. Amino acid sequence: CAWSGNNNEQFF.

This clone was seen once. This chain connects TRBV13 to TRBJ1-2; a weak D match, TRBD1 (6 bases). The CDR3 is 14 residues long. Germline assignment: CDR1 PRHDT and CDR2 FYEKMQ (reference sequence). Trimming removed 5 bases from V and 4 bases from J, with 14 bases in between. The CDR3 sequence is CASSRGGFGYGYTF. Written as DNA, the CDR3 is TGTGCCAGCAGCCGAGGGGGGTTCGGCTATGGCTACACCTTC.

This rearrangement joins TRBV5-4 to TRBJ2-7; 14 nucleotides agree with TRBD2. CDR3 length: 16 amino acids. V was clipped by 4 bases and J by 3 bases; unmatched bases: 6. Germline-derived CDR1 and CDR2 are SGHNT and YYREEE (reference sequence). CDR3 residues: CASSPGTSGSFYEQYF. CDR3 nucleotides: TGTGCCAGCAGCCCTGGGACTAGCGGGAGTTTCTACGAGCAGTACTTC. Supplemented by reference TRBV5-4 and TRBJ2-7, the full variable domain reads ETGVTQSPTHLIKTRGQQVTLRCSSQSGHNTVSWYQQALGQGPQFIFQYYREEENGRGNFPPRFSGLQFPNYSSELNVNALELDDSALYLCASSPGTSGSFYEQYFGPGTRLTVT.

J is TRBJ1-5 and V is TRBV9; weak D call: TRBD1 (6 bases). Germline lookup yields CDR1 SGDLS and CDR2 YYNGEE. Trimming removed 0 bases at V and 9 bases at J, with 13 bases between. CDR3 size: 14 residues. DNA for the CDR3: TGTGCCAGCAGCGTAGTACCCCAAGGGGGGCCCCAGCATTTT. It specifies CASSVVPQGGPQHF.

This rearrangement joins TRBV7-3 to TRBJ1-1; D is possibly TRBD1 (6 bases). V dropped 2 bases and J dropped 4 bases, with 8 bases sitting between them. Germline values: CDR1 SGHTA, CDR2 FQGTGA. This CDR3 comprises 13 residues. The CDR3 spells CASSLWTVTEAFF. The CDR3 DNA reads as TGTGCCAGCAGCTTATGGACAGTCACTGAAGCTTTCTTT.

The gene calls are TRBV5-5 and TRBJ2-7; D possibly corresponds to TRBD1 (6 bases). The CDR3 sequence is 14 residues long. Trimming took off 2 bases at V and 3 bases at J, with 12 bases between the two ends. Germline V lookup: CDR1 SGHKS, CDR2 YYEKEE (reference sequence). The CDR3 sequence is CASSFPDSFYEQYF. The CDR3 nucleotides read TGTGCCAGCAGCTTTCCGGACAGTTTCTACGAGCAGTACTTC.

The genes are TRBV11-3 and TRBJ2-1; D might be TRBD2 (6 bases). The CDR3 is 12 amino acids. V lost 5 bases to trimming and J lost 6 bases, with 8 bases between them. The germline CDR1 and CDR2 sequences are SGHNT and YENEEA. This CDR3 is CASSPGGNEQFF. DNA of the CDR3: TGTGCCAGCAGCCCCGGGGGCAATGAGCAGTTCTTC.

This clone was seen just once. This chain joins TRBV27 and TRBJ2-7; 12 bases line up with TRBD2. The CDR3 spans 15 residues. V lost 5 bases to trimming and J lost 1 base; unmatched junction nucleotides: 3. Germline CDR1 is MNHEY and CDR2 is SMNVEV (reference sequence). The chain's CDR3 is CASSLAGGRSYEQYF. For the CDR3, the DNA is TGTGCCAGCAGTCTAGCGGGAGGGCGGTCCTACGAGCAGTACTTC.

The chain employs TRBV10-3 and TRBJ1-1, with TRBD1 matching 7 bases. Germline assignment: CDR1 ENHRY and CDR2 SYGVKD. Unmatched junction bases numbered 10, after V lost 9 bases and J lost 0 bases. The CDR3 consists of 15 residues. The CDR3, as DNA: TGTGCCATTCAACCGGGACAGCTTATGAACACTGAAGCTTTCTTT. Translated, it gives CAIQPGQLMNTEAFF.

About this clone: A read error may produce the germline difference seen at one junction end. The chain carries TRBV11-2 and TRBJ2-1; D remains ambiguous. Germline V lookup: CDR1 SGHAT, CDR2 FQNNGV. The CDR3 totals 14 residues. CDR3 loop: CASSLDMRNDEQFF. CDR3 DNA sequence: TGTGCCAGCAGTTTAGATATGAGGAACGATGAGCAGTTCTTC.

J is TRBJ1-5 and V is TRBV6-5, with D perhaps matching TRBD1 (6 bases). The CDR3 covers 13 residues. Germline V gene sequence: CDR1 MNHEY, CDR2 SVGAGI. Trimming stripped 5 bases from V and 5 bases from J, with 10 bases between. The CDR3: CASSLQGHQPQHF. In DNA, the CDR3 is TGTGCCAGCAGTCTACAGGGTCATCAGCCCCAGCATTTT.

By proportion, this clone is medium-sized. This chain connects TRBV10-3 to TRBJ1-1, with 8 positions matching TRBD1. The CDR3 length is 12 residues. Trimming removed 9 bases from V and 1 base from J; junction bases left unmatched: 1. Germline CDR1 reads ENHRY; CDR2 reads SYGVKD. DNA for the CDR3: TGTGCCATTGGACAGGGGAACACTGAAGCTTTCTTT. This sequence encodes CAIGQGNTEAFF.

The rearrangement uses TRBV15 and TRBJ2-4, with D possibly matching TRBD1 (5 bases). V shed 0 bases and J shed 0 bases, with 12 bases lying between them. CDR1 and CDR2 from the germline V gene are LNHNV and YYDKDF (reference sequence). The CDR3 is 17 amino acids. CDR3 in amino acids: CATSRDVTVIAKNIQYF. CDR3 nucleotide sequence: TGTGCCACCAGCAGAGATGTGACAGTTATAGCCAAAAACATTCAGTACTTC.

In its sample, this clone was seen many times. The rearrangement links TRBV14 to TRBJ1-4; possibly TRBD1 for D (5 bases). The CDR3 has 13 amino acids. Germline values: CDR1 SGHDN, CDR2 FVKESK. V lost 0 bases to trimming and J lost 15 bases, with 14 bases between them. CDR3 protein: CASSQDSQGRVFF. The CDR3 DNA reads as TGTGCCAGCAGCCAAGATAGCCAGGGAAGGGTGTTTTTT.

This clone was detected only once. V is TRBV28 and J is TRBJ2-3, with TRBD1 matching 8 bases. CDR1 is MDHEN, CDR2 SYDVKM, per germline. The CDR3 is 16 amino acids. Unmatched junction bases numbered 8, after V lost 5 bases and J lost 1 base. CDR3 protein: CASSPPGQARTDTQYF. CDR3 DNA: TGTGCCAGCAGTCCTCCGGGACAGGCGCGCACAGATACGCAGTATTTT.

The V call is TRBV19, the J call TRBJ2-5; 7 bases are shared with TRBD1. CDR3 length: 13 residues. V shed 9 bases, J shed 3 bases, and the junction held 7 bases outside the gene matches. CDR1 is LNHDA, CDR2 SQIVND, per germline (reference sequence). The CDR3 DNA follows: TGTGCCAGCCAGGACAGGCGAAAAGAGACCCAGTACTTC. It codes for CASQDRRKETQYF.

This rearrangement joins TRBV11-3 to TRBJ2-2; D is undetermined. Germline loops: CDR1 SGHNT, CDR2 YENEEA. Trimming left V 5 bases short and J 9 bases short, with 13 bases between. The CDR3 extends over 13 amino acids. The CDR3 sequence is CASSLGRNRELFF. CDR3 nucleotides: TGTGCCAGCAGCCTTGGACGGAACCGGGAGCTGTTTTTT.

The chain uses TRBV9 and TRBJ2-7; 9 nucleotides align to TRBD1. This CDR3 has 16 amino acids. CDR1 is SGDLS, CDR2 YYNGEE, per germline. V gave up 3 bases and J gave up 3 bases; unmatched junction bases: 10. The DNA for the CDR3 is TGTGCCAGCAGCGCAGGGATGACAGGGGGGGTCTACGAGCAGTACTTC. The encoded protein is CASSAGMTGGVYEQYF.